This T cell receptor beta chain was sequenced during a study of blood T cells in healthy people across ages. Study-level results: A conclusive naive versus antigen-experienced comparison was prevented by the unsorted PBMCs.

Concerning this clonotype itself: What it recognizes is unknown. This may be a read error, as it is one base from a much larger clone.

The CDR3 is made up of 16 amino acids. Trimming at V came to 1 base and at J to 7 bases, leaving 13 bases not matched to a gene. CDR1 and CDR2 from the germline V gene are SGHTA and FQGNSA. Together with a sample-barcoded 5' primer, a J-beta primer mix was included in a second PCR lasting about 7 to 11 cycles. Each TCR beta cDNA got a 12-nucleotide random molecular identifier. MiXCR, run by TCRdb on the 5' RACE reads, gives a single entry per CDR3 protein. The sample includes approximately 810,000 distinct CDR3 sequences, around 28% seen only once; the top ten take approximately 15%. The chain carries TRBV7-2 and TRBJ2-7, with 7 bases lining up with TRBD2. This clonotype was sampled from a woman of 80 years or more in good health. Sequencing was performed on blood. The CDR3 loop is CASSLEGYRGVAEQYF. CDR3 bases: TGTGCCAGCAGCTTAGAGGGCTACCGGGGGGTCGCTGAGCAGTACTTC.